This T cell receptor (beta chain) was sequenced during a study of blood T cell repertoires in COVID-19. Only in-frame clones appear in the TCRdb table, and some are missing; sequencing was by immunoSEQ multiplex PCR. The sample consists of about 110,000 clones, approximately 84% of them appearing once. The length of the CDR3 is 15 residues. Germline V gives CDR1 MNHEY, CDR2 SVGEGT. Trimming removed 3 bases at V and 4 bases at J, with 15 bases between. The chain links TRBV6-2 or TRBV6-3 to TRBJ2-5; tentative D call: TRBD1 (5 bases). This TCR was recovered from a human donor in a cohort sampled during active COVID-19. The sequenced sample consisted of peripheral blood. CDR3 in DNA: TGTGCCAGCAGTTATGCCAGGGTTATATTAGAGACCCAGTACTTC. This encodes CASSYARVILETQYF.